Following are 23 T cell receptor beta chains from one sample sequenced in a study of CD8 T cells in Susac syndrome. With random hexamers, reverse transcription was performed on about 0.45 to 1 ug of RNA. TCRdb analysed the immunoSEQ multiplex PCR reads with MiXCR anew, one entry per CDR3 protein. The sample lists approximately 100,000 distinct CDR3 sequences; around 92% were seen once. Sequencing was performed on CD8+ T cells from PBMCs. The receptor source for this set is a human donor in good health.

The gene calls are TRBV20-1 and TRBJ1-3, with no clear D. Germline CDR1 is DFQATT and CDR2 is SNEGSKA (reference sequence). V was clipped by 4 bases and J by 5 bases, with 21 bases between them. The CDR3 length is 16 residues. The CDR3 sequence is CSATDPVSLKRNTIYF. CDR3 DNA: TGCAGTGCTACAGACCCCGTCAGCCTGAAAAGAAACACCATATATTTT.

V usage is TRBV5-6 and J usage is TRBJ2-1; D possibly uses TRBD1 or TRBD2 (5 bases each). The CDR3 sequence is 16 residues long. CDR1 SGHDT and CDR2 YYEEEE come from the germline V gene. Trimming pared 3 bases from V and 6 bases from J, leaving 19 bases between. CDR3 sequence reads: CASSSRLRQILNEQFF. In DNA, the CDR3 is TGTGCCAGCAGCTCCAGACTAAGACAGATTCTCAATGAGCAGTTCTTC.

V usage is TRBV3-1 and J usage is TRBJ2-6; D remains ambiguous. CDR1 is LGHDT and CDR2 is YNNKEL in the germline V gene (reference sequence). The CDR3 runs 15 residues. The V end lost 4 bases, the J end lost 2 bases, and 9 bases lay between the germline ends. CDR3 in amino acids: CASSRVRAGANVLTF. The DNA of the CDR3 is TGTGCCAGCAGCCGCGTCCGGGCTGGGGCCAACGTCCTGACTTTC.

V usage is TRBV12-5 and J usage is TRBJ1-2, with a possible D match to TRBD1 (5 bases). This CDR3 is built from 14 residues. Between the trimmed V and J ends, which lost 1 base and 8 bases, there was a span of 14 bases. CDR1 LGHNT and CDR2 FRNRAP come from the germline V gene. In DNA form, the CDR3 reads TGTGCTAGTGGTTTGGAGGGGACCACGGGGGGCTACACCTTC. Translation: CASGLEGTTGGYTF.

The V gene is TRBV7-2, the J gene TRBJ2-1; 7 positions match TRBD2. The CDR3 sequence is 18 residues long. Unmatched junction bases numbered 10, after V lost 2 bases and J lost 0 bases. The germline V gene encodes CDR1 SGHTA and CDR2 FQGNSA. The DNA for the CDR3 is TGTGCCAGCAGCTTAAGTGCTTTGGCTAGCGGCTCCTACAATGAGCAGTTCTTC. Amino acids: CASSLSALASGSYNEQFF.

The chain combines TRBV19 with TRBJ2-1; the D gene is possibly TRBD2 (6 bases). This CDR3 has 16 amino acids. Trimming left V 0 bases short and J 7 bases short, with 16 bases between. Germline CDR1 and CDR2: LNHDA and SQIVND (reference sequence). Written as DNA, the CDR3 is TGTGCCAGTAGTATAGATCTCGGGGGAGGTGGGAATGAGCAGTTCTTC. This codes for CASSIDLGGGGNEQFF.

J is TRBJ1-1 and V is TRBV20-1; D remains unclear. CDR1 and CDR2 from the germline V gene are DFQATT and SNEGSKA (reference sequence). V lost 3 bases, J lost 4 bases, and 6 bases lay in between. The CDR3 spans 11 residues. CDR3 sequence reads: CSASNGTEAFF. DNA for the CDR3: TGCAGTGCTAGCAATGGCACTGAAGCTTTCTTT.

V gene TRBV12-3 or TRBV12-4 combines with J gene TRBJ2-1; 11 nucleotides line up with TRBD1. This CDR3 has 15 residues. V shed 2 bases, J shed 10 bases, and the junction held 7 bases outside the gene matches. The CDR3 is CASSLSGTGGREQFF. The CDR3 DNA follows: TGTGCCAGCAGTTTAAGCGGGACAGGGGGGCGGGAGCAGTTCTTC.

The rearrangement links TRBV12-3 or TRBV12-4 to TRBJ2-2; D gene unclear. The CDR3 extends over 17 amino acids. Trimming stripped 2 bases from V and 0 bases from J, with 13 bases between. The CDR3 loop reads CASSLFRLTTNTGELFF. The CDR3 nucleotides are TGTGCCAGCAGTTTATTTCGGCTAACGACGAACACCGGGGAGCTGTTTTTT.

This chain joins TRBV20-1 and TRBJ1-2; D call uncertain. The V and J ends lost 0 bases and 7 bases respectively, with 12 bases between them. CDR3 length equals 13 residues. CDR1 DFQATT and CDR2 SNEGSKA come from the germline V gene (reference sequence). The CDR3 sequence: CSARDGGISGYTF. CDR3 DNA sequence: TGCAGTGCTAGAGATGGTGGGATCAGTGGCTACACCTTC.

The chain uses TRBV28 and TRBJ2-7, with 7 bases fitting TRBD1. Trimming cost V 5 bases and J 0 bases; bases outside gene matches: 7. The CDR3 sequence is 15 residues long. The germline V gene encodes CDR1 MDHEN and CDR2 SYDVKM. CDR3: CASSRGQTSSYEQYF. For the CDR3, the DNA is TGTGCCAGCAGTCGGGGACAGACGAGCTCCTACGAGCAGTACTTC.

This clonotype was recorded a few times. The rearrangement uses TRBV4-3 and TRBJ2-7, with TRBD2 matching over 8 bases. The CDR3 extends over 15 amino acids. Germline values: CDR1 LGHNA, CDR2 YSLEER. V lost 0 bases and J lost 4; bases outside the gene matches: 5. This CDR3 reads CASSQDTGGRYEQYF. The CDR3 DNA reads as TGCGCCAGCAGCCAAGATACGGGGGGGCGGTACGAGCAGTACTTC.

V is TRBV6-2 or TRBV6-3 and J is TRBJ2-7, with D possibly TRBD2 on 5 matching bases. Germline assignment: CDR1 MNHEY and CDR2 SVGEGT. The length of the CDR3 is 15 residues. V gave up 7 bases and J gave up 2 bases, with 18 bases separating them. The CDR3 DNA reads TGTGCCAGCACCTCGTCGGAGGATGGGGCCTACGAGCAGTACTTC. The encoded protein is CASTSSEDGAYEQYF.

This chain connects TRBV20-1 to TRBJ2-7; 9 nucleotides match TRBD2. CDR3 size: 14 residues. Germline V gene lookup returns CDR1 DFQATT and CDR2 SNEGSKA (reference sequence). The trim removed 6 bases at V and 4 bases at J, leaving 10 bases unmatched. The CDR3, as DNA: TGCAGTGCGCCGCGAGTAGCGGGAGTTTACGAGCAGTACTTC. Residues: CSAPRVAGVYEQYF.

This chain uses TRBV28 with TRBJ1-6; D gene ambiguous. V lost 6 bases and J 3 bases, leaving 15 bases between the germline ends. The CDR3 is made up of 16 amino acids. Germline CDR1 MDHEN, CDR2 SYDVKM. The DNA of the CDR3 is TGTGCCAGCAGCCCGGACGTCCTAAACTATAATTCACCCCTCCACTTT. As protein: CASSPDVLNYNSPLHF.

The chain links TRBV12-3 or TRBV12-4 to TRBJ2-6; no clear D. The CDR3 is made up of 17 amino acids. Trimming removed 3 bases from V and 0 bases from J, with 12 bases in between. CDR3 sequence reads: CASSFSPDLSGANVLTF. As DNA, the CDR3 is TGTGCCAGCAGTTTTTCCCCGGACCTCTCTGGGGCCAACGTCCTGACTTTC.

The V gene is TRBV4-1, the J gene TRBJ2-4, with 8 bases fitting TRBD1. Germline V gene data show CDR1 as MGHRA and CDR2 as YSYEKL. The ends lost 3 bases at V and 6 bases at J; junction bases unmatched: 10. The CDR3 runs 16 residues. The DNA for the CDR3 is TGCGCCAGCAGCCAGCAGCAGGGGGCTCAAGGAAACATTCAGTACTTC. Residues: CASSQQQGAQGNIQYF.

This clonotype was detected only once. V and J are TRBV18 and TRBJ1-2; TRBD1 is a possible D gene (6 bases). Between the trimmed V and J ends, which lost 6 bases and 6 bases, there was a span of 11 bases. The CDR3 is made up of 12 amino acids. Germline CDR1 KGHSH, CDR2 LQKENI. This CDR3 reads CASSDSRDGYTF. The CDR3 DNA sequence: TGTGCCAGCTCGGACAGCCGCGATGGCTACACCTTC.

The V call is TRBV20-1, the J call TRBJ2-3; no clear D gene. This CDR3 has 13 amino acids. Germline CDR1 reads DFQATT; CDR2 reads SNEGSKA (reference sequence). V was trimmed by 1 base and J by 3 bases, leaving 8 bases between them. This chain's CDR3 is CSARVPRTDTQYF. The CDR3 bases are TGCAGTGCTAGAGTTCCGAGGACAGATACGCAGTATTTT.

The chain has TRBV14 and TRBJ2-1; the D is unclear. Germline V CDR1 and CDR2: SGHDN, FVKESK. V dropped 3 bases and J dropped 3 bases, with 9 bases sitting between them. The CDR3 extends over 14 amino acids. CDR3 sequence reads: CASSQENVYNEQFF. CDR3 coding DNA: TGTGCCAGCAGCCAGGAGAACGTCTACAATGAGCAGTTCTTC.

The V and J genes are TRBV20-1 and TRBJ1-1; 7 bases align to TRBD1. Germline V gives CDR1 DFQATT, CDR2 SNEGSKA (reference sequence). The ends lost 3 bases at V and 4 bases at J; junction bases unmatched: 5. The CDR3 has 13 amino acids. The CDR3 protein is CSASTGVVTEAFF. The CDR3 bases are TGCAGTGCTAGCACAGGGGTGGTCACTGAAGCTTTCTTT.

The chain has TRBV29-1 and TRBJ2-5; perhaps TRBD2 as D (6 bases). Germline V CDR1 and CDR2: SQVTM, ANQGSEA. This CDR3 comprises 14 residues. The ends were cut back, 4 bases at V and 7 bases at J, with 19 bases in the middle. The CDR3 sequence is CSVGASRAAGTQYF. As DNA, the CDR3 is TGCAGCGTTGGAGCTTCCAGGGCAGCGGGGACCCAGTACTTC.

This clonotype was detected only once. V gene TRBV5-6 combines with J gene TRBJ2-7; TRBD1 is a possible D gene (5 bases). The V end lost 3 bases, the J end lost 2 bases, and 12 bases lay between the germline ends. CDR1 SGHDT and CDR2 YYEEEE come from the germline V gene. The CDR3 runs 14 residues. The CDR3 sequence is CASSSTTVAYEQYF. The DNA for the CDR3 is TGTGCCAGCAGCTCCACGACAGTAGCCTACGAGCAGTACTTC.